These 21 T cell receptor beta chains were sequenced from one sample in a study of blood T cell repertoires in COVID-19. The data were produced by immunoSEQ multiplex PCR, yet TCRdb's version contains in-frame clones alone and is incomplete. The sample shows 250,000 to 350,000 clones, approximately 86% of them seen only once. Sequenced: PBMCs or T cells enriched from blood (not recorded which). These receptor sequences come from a woman between 18 and 29 years old who had recovered from COVID-19.

The rearrangement joins TRBV11-3 to TRBJ1-1; weak D call: TRBD1 (6 bases). The V and J ends lost 5 bases and 3 bases respectively, with 13 bases between them. The CDR3 covers 14 residues. Germline CDR1 is SGHNT and CDR2 is YENEEA. This CDR3 reads CASSTTGGDTEAFF. Here the CDR3 DNA reads TGTGCCAGCAGCACGACAGGTGGGGACACTGAAGCTTTCTTT. Variable domain in full (rest from reference TRBV11-3 and TRBJ1-1): EAGVVQSPRYKIIEKKQPVAFWCNPISGHNTLYWYLQNLGQGPELLIRYENEEAVDDSQLPKDRFSAERLKGVDSTLKIQPAELGDSAVYLCASSTTGGDTEAFFGQGTRLTVV.

This clone has only a few counts. The gene calls are TRBV28 and TRBJ1-2; 9 nucleotides align to TRBD1. The CDR3 spans 15 residues. The V gene end was trimmed by 7 bases and the J gene end by 7 bases; junction bases not matched to a gene: 13. CDR1 MDHEN and CDR2 SYDVKM come from the germline V gene. Here the CDR3 DNA reads TGTGCCAGCATTGTATCGGGACAGGGAGGGACTGGCTACACCTTC. It is translated as CASIVSGQGGTGYTF.

The gene calls are TRBV18 and TRBJ2-3; TRBD1 might be the D (5 bases). Germline CDR1 KGHSH, CDR2 LQKENI. The V end lost 6 bases, the J end lost 1 base, and 11 bases lay between the germline ends. The CDR3 length is 14 residues. CDR3 protein: CASSIETGTDTQYF. CDR3 DNA: TGTGCCAGCTCCATAGAGACAGGCACAGATACGCAGTATTTT.

The V call is TRBV3-1 (or the pseudogene TRBV3-2), the J call TRBJ2-5; TRBD2 matches 10 bases. This CDR3 comprises 16 residues. The V gene end was trimmed by 4 bases and the J gene end by 4 bases; junction bases not matched to a gene: 9. Germline assignment: CDR1 LGHDT and CDR2 YNNKEL (reference sequence). CDR3 amino acids: CASSRAAGGPSETQYF. The CDR3 region has the DNA TGTGCCAGCAGCCGAGCAGCGGGGGGGCCTTCAGAGACCCAGTACTTC.

The chain joins TRBV5-1 to TRBJ1-2; 7 nucleotides match TRBD1. V gave up 4 bases and J gave up 6 bases; unmatched junction bases: 6. CDR1 SGHRS and CDR2 YFSETQ come from the germline V gene. This CDR3 is 13 amino acids long. Written as DNA, the CDR3 is TGCGCCAGCAGCATCCAGGGGGGTGATGGCTACACCTTC. Translation gives CASSIQGGDGYTF.

The CDR3 nucleotides are TGTGCCAGCAGCGTAGTTCCGGGGAGCTACGAGCAGTACTTC. It is translated as CASSVVPGSYEQYF. The chain is built from TRBV9 and TRBJ2-7; perhaps TRBD2 as D (5 bases). CDR3 length equals 14 residues. V dropped 0 bases and J dropped 3 bases, with 10 bases sitting between them. In germline, CDR1 is SGDLS, CDR2 YYNGEE.

This clone appeared once. This rearrangement joins TRBV5-6 to TRBJ2-7; no firm D call. Germline V gene sequence: CDR1 SGHDT, CDR2 YYEEEE. Deletions cut 0 bases from V and 1 base from J, with 11 bases between. This CDR3 has 15 residues. The CDR3 is CASSLVSVESYEQYF. The CDR3 bases are TGTGCCAGCAGCTTGGTGTCTGTGGAGTCCTACGAGCAGTACTTC.

This chain links TRBV5-1 with TRBJ2-1; maybe TRBD1 (6 bases). Germline lookup yields CDR1 SGHRS and CDR2 YFSETQ. The CDR3 extends over 15 amino acids. V was clipped by 4 bases and J by 5 bases, with 16 bases between them. This chain's CDR3 is CASSARDNGNNEQFF. The CDR3 nucleotides are TGCGCCAGCAGCGCCCGGGACAACGGGAACAATGAGCAGTTCTTC.

V gene TRBV5-5 combines with J gene TRBJ2-7; TRBD1 aligns across 7 bases. V gave up 9 bases and J gave up 5 bases; unmatched junction bases: 20. This CDR3 has 16 residues. Germline V lookup: CDR1 SGHKS, CDR2 YYEKEE (reference sequence). CDR3 DNA: TGTGCCACCAAGCCGGGAATGTACAGGGGCTTCCACGAGCAGTACTTC. The encoded protein is CATKPGMYRGFHEQYF.

This sequence joins TRBV4-3 and TRBJ2-3, with 8 bases matching TRBD2. CDR1 is LGHNA and CDR2 is YSLEER in the germline V gene. This CDR3 contains 16 residues. The ends lost 0 bases at V and 1 base at J; junction bases unmatched: 3. The CDR3 reads CASSQEWRGGTDTQYF. CDR3 DNA: TGCGCCAGCAGCCAAGAGTGGCGGGGGGGCACAGATACGCAGTATTTT.

CDR3: CASSPNSYEQYF. The DNA of the CDR3 is TGTGCCAGCAGCCCTAACTCCTACGAGCAGTACTTC. The gene calls are TRBV7-2 and TRBJ2-7; D not resolved. The CDR3 sequence is 12 residues long. Germline CDR1 is SGHTA and CDR2 is FQGNSA. Trimming took off 5 bases at V and 0 bases at J, with 5 bases between the two ends.

The chain combines TRBV4-2 with TRBJ1-2, with D possibly being TRBD1 (6 bases). The CDR3 runs 13 residues. V dropped 1 base and J dropped 10 bases, with 13 bases sitting between them. Germline CDR1 is LGHNA and CDR2 is YNFKEQ. CDR3 amino acids: CASSQGPAGDYTF. The CDR3 nucleotides are TGTGCCAGCAGCCAAGGTCCGGCAGGGGACTACACCTTC.

This chain links TRBV5-6 with TRBJ2-5, with 7 bases identical to TRBD2. Looked up from germline, CDR1 is SGHDT and CDR2 is YYEEEE. There are 15 residues in the CDR3. Germline trimming cut 1 base from V and 2 bases from J; bases unmatched to any gene: 5. The CDR3 sequence is CASSLRDYPQETQYF. CDR3 coding DNA: TGTGCCAGCAGCTTGAGGGACTACCCACAAGAGACCCAGTACTTC.

This clone was seen once. CDR3: CASSQELWTLNTGELFF. CDR3 in DNA: TGCGCCAGCAGCCAAGAGTTATGGACACTGAACACCGGGGAGCTGTTTTTT. The rearrangement joins TRBV4-3 to TRBJ2-2, with D perhaps TRBD1 (5 bases). Deletions cut 0 bases from V and 1 base from J, with 12 bases between. This CDR3 has 17 amino acids. The germline CDR1 and CDR2 sequences are LGHNA and YSLEER.

This clone was detected only a few times. V gene TRBV16 combines with J gene TRBJ1-5; 11 nucleotides agree with TRBD1. The CDR3 sequence is 18 residues long. Germline CDR1 and CDR2: KGHSY and FQNENV. J gave up 6 bases and V 3 bases, and 13 bases lay outside the gene matches. CDR3 in amino acids: CASSHQGPGQGEGQPQHF. The CDR3 DNA reads as TGTGCCAGCAGCCACCAGGGGCCGGGACAGGGGGAGGGTCAGCCCCAGCATTTT.

The chain couples TRBV5-5 to TRBJ2-2; D is unresolved. CDR1 is SGHKS and CDR2 is YYEKEE in the germline V gene (reference sequence). Trimming cost V 4 bases and J 1 base, with 11 bases left between them. The CDR3 spans 15 residues. The CDR3 DNA is TGTGCCAGCAGCGGCCGCCCCGAGAACACCGGGGAGCTGTTTTTT. Protein: CASSGRPENTGELFF.

For the CDR3, the DNA is TGTGCCAGCAGCTTGGGCCAGGGATACACTGAAGCTTTCTTT. This sequence encodes CASSLGQGYTEAFF. V gene TRBV5-6 combines with J gene TRBJ1-1, with D perhaps matching TRBD1 (5 bases). Per the germline V gene, CDR1 is SGHDT and CDR2 is YYEEEE. Trimming took 0 bases from V and 3 from J, leaving 9 bases between them. The CDR3 has 14 amino acids.

The genes are TRBV6-5 and TRBJ1-2; D is unclear. Germline CDR1 and CDR2: MNHEY and SVGAGI. The CDR3 contains 16 residues. The V end lost 4 bases, the J end lost 1 base, and 16 bases lay between the germline ends. CDR3 coding DNA: TGTGCCAGCAGTTCGACTAACACAGTTTTTAACTATGGCTACACCTTC. As protein: CASSSTNTVFNYGYTF.

This chain connects TRBV5-4 to TRBJ2-1; 8 bases map to TRBD2. Germline CDR1 SGHNT, CDR2 YYREEE (reference sequence). The CDR3 sequence is 17 residues long. Trimming cost V 0 bases and J 2 bases; bases outside gene matches: 7. The CDR3 spells CASSLAGTSYPYNEQFF. CDR3 bases: TGTGCCAGCAGCTTGGCCGGGACTAGTTACCCCTACAATGAGCAGTTCTTC.

This rearrangement joins TRBV7-9 to TRBJ1-2; D might be TRBD1 (5 bases). The CDR3 contains 14 residues. Germline loops: CDR1 SEHNR, CDR2 FQNEAQ (reference sequence). Trimming removed 3 bases from V and 4 bases from J, with 12 bases in between. As DNA, the CDR3 is TGTGCCAGCAGCTTGGTTGGAGGGGCCTATGGCTACACCTTC. Its translation: CASSLVGGAYGYTF.

This sequence joins TRBV5-4 and TRBJ1-3, with 9 positions matching TRBD1. Losses at the gene ends were 4 bases for V and 0 bases for J; bases not matched to a gene: 5. The germline gives CDR1 SGHNT, CDR2 YYREEE (reference sequence). The CDR3 loop spans 16 amino acids. The CDR3, as DNA: TGTGCCAGCAGCGGGGGACAGGGTTACTCTGGAAACACCATATATTTT. This sequence encodes CASSGGQGYSGNTIYF.